A single sample is the source of the 4 T cell receptor beta chains below, sequenced in a study of cytomegalovirus exposure and HLA in healthy donors. A multiplex PCR was run with 60 Vbeta primers and 13 Jbeta primers. Sequencing used immunoSEQ multiplex PCR; TCRdb keeps in-frame clones, though not all of them. Among 150,000 to 200,000 clones, roughly 70% were seen once, and the ten largest hold under 3%. The sample consisted of PBMCs. These receptors were obtained from a woman aged 45 to 65 in good health and CMV-seropositive.

This clone has just one count. The CDR3 DNA reads as TGTGCCAGCAGCTTGGTACGGGCCCCTGGGGGCGGAAACACCATATATTTT. Protein sequence: CASSLVRAPGGGNTIYF. The V and J genes are TRBV5-5 and TRBJ1-3, with TRBD1 as a possible D gene (6 bases). This CDR3 has 17 residues. Trimming stripped 0 bases from V and 4 bases from J, with 17 bases between. Germline-derived CDR1 and CDR2 are SGHKS and YYEKEE (reference sequence).

The chain recombines TRBV7-9 with TRBJ2-2; 11 nucleotides align to TRBD2. CDR3 length: 18 amino acids. V shed 3 bases, J shed 0 bases, and the junction held 6 bases outside the gene matches. Germline V lookup: CDR1 SEHNR, CDR2 FQNEAQ (reference sequence). Here the CDR3 reads CASSFLLAGGTNTGELFF. CDR3 nucleotide sequence: TGTGCCAGCAGCTTCTTATTAGCGGGGGGGACGAACACCGGGGAGCTGTTTTTT.

For this clone: One junction end does not reproduce the germline sequence, and a read error may be involved. The chain recombines TRBV7-2 with TRBJ2-7; 10 positions agree with TRBD1. CDR1 is SGHTA, CDR2 FQGNSA, per germline. CDR3 length: 13 amino acids. The CDR3 is CASSNRRGDRGIF. The CDR3 DNA follows: TGTGCCAGCAGCAACCGGAGGGGGGACAGGGGCATATTC. The full variable domain, with the rest looked up from reference TRBV7-2 and TRBJ2-7, is GAGVSQSPSNKVTEKGKDVELRCDPISGHTALYWYRQSLGQGLEFLIYFQGNSAPDKSGLPSDRFSAERTGGSVSTLTIQRTQQEDSAVYLCASSNRRGDRGIFGPGTRLTVT.

This clone was seen once. The V and J genes are TRBV4-1 and TRBJ2-1; 9 nucleotides match TRBD2. CDR1 is MGHRA, CDR2 YSYEKL, per germline. V shed 4 bases, J shed 4 bases, and the junction held 8 bases outside the gene matches. CDR3 length: 16 amino acids. CDR3 in amino acids: CASSRTTSGLYNEQFF. In DNA form, the CDR3 reads TGCGCCAGCAGCCGAACGACTAGCGGTCTTTACAATGAGCAGTTCTTC.